The 26 T cell receptor beta chains below come from one sample, sequenced in a study of blood T cell repertoires in COVID-19 (dated by TCRdb to about 2020). The library was obtained by the immunoSEQ multiplex PCR assay. TCRdb mirrors the immuneACCESS table, restricted to in-frame sequences. Some clones are absent from its copies; in checked studies, under half trace to an unresolved V gene, and the reason for the others is unknown. The sample table holds roughly 250,000 clones, of which over 75% were seen once. Of the sample, 0.65% to 0.95% is held by the ten largest clones. Material: peripheral blood. The receptors were gathered from a woman aged 30 to 39 with acute or convalescent COVID-19.

As regards this clone: Other DNA variants within this sample encode the same CDR3. V gene TRBV12-3 or TRBV12-4 combines with J gene TRBJ1-5; no clear D. Trimming shortened V by 6 bases and J by 4 bases, and 7 bases separated the two germline ends. The CDR3 extends over 12 amino acids. The CDR3 DNA sequence: TGTGCCAGCAGCCTACAGAATCAGCCCCAGCATTTT. It yields the protein CASSLQNQPQHF.

This clone has more than one count but fewer than ten. The chain carries TRBV5-1 and TRBJ2-1, with D perhaps TRBD2 (6 bases). V was clipped by 6 bases and J by 9 bases, with 10 bases between them. Germline-derived CDR1 and CDR2 are SGHRS and YFSETQ. The CDR3 is made up of 11 amino acids. CDR3 region: CASTSGFEQFF. In DNA, the CDR3 is TGCGCCAGCACCAGCGGGTTTGAGCAGTTCTTC.

The chain couples TRBV5-6 to TRBJ2-7, with D unclear. V lost 2 bases and J 0 bases, leaving 9 bases between the germline ends. The CDR3 is 14 amino acids. Germline V gene data show CDR1 as SGHDT and CDR2 as YYEEEE. The CDR3 region is CASSFTVYSYEQYF. The DNA for the CDR3 is TGTGCCAGCAGCTTCACGGTATACTCCTACGAGCAGTACTTC.

V gene TRBV5-4 combines with J gene TRBJ2-1; no reliable D call. Germline loops: CDR1 SGHNT, CDR2 YYREEE (reference sequence). The V end lost 4 bases, the J end lost 7 bases, and 12 bases lay between the germline ends. This CDR3 comprises 13 residues. The CDR3 loop reads CASSPASLNEQFF. CDR3 nucleotide sequence: TGTGCCAGCAGCCCAGCTAGTTTGAATGAGCAGTTCTTC.

The J gene is TRBJ1-1, the V gene TRBV2, with 7 positions matching TRBD1. This CDR3 is built from 15 residues. From germline, CDR1 is SNHLY and CDR2 FYNNEI. The V segment lost 2 bases and the J segment 6 bases; nucleotides outside the gene matches: 9. CDR3 bases: TGTGCCAGCAGTGAACCGACAGGGAGGATAGCTGAAGCTTTCTTT. Translated: CASSEPTGRIAEAFF.

The chain employs TRBV6-5 and TRBJ2-7; the match to TRBD2 covers 7 bases. This CDR3 is 15 amino acids long. Trimming cost V 7 bases and J 4 bases; bases outside gene matches: 13. The V gene's germline CDR1 is MNHEY and CDR2 SVGAGI. CDR3 residues: CASTSRGGSLYEQYF. In nucleotides, the CDR3 is TGTGCCAGCACCTCAAGGGGCGGGAGCCTTTACGAGCAGTACTTC.

This chain uses TRBV11-3 with TRBJ1-1; TRBD1 matches at 8 bases. The V segment lost 5 bases and the J segment 5 bases; nucleotides outside the gene matches: 10. The V gene's germline CDR1 is SGHNT and CDR2 YENEEA. CDR3 length: 15 residues. CDR3 nucleotides: TGTGCCAGCAGCGCCCGACAGGGGACGGGGACTGAAGCTTTCTTT. It is translated as CASSARQGTGTEAFF.

This clone showed up just once. The genes are TRBV19 and TRBJ2-3; tentative D call: TRBD2 (5 bases). Trimming removed 2 bases from V and 3 bases from J, with 12 bases in between. This CDR3 region has 15 residues. Per germline, CDR1 LNHDA and CDR2 SQIVND (reference sequence). The CDR3 protein is CASSIRGFATDTQYF. The CDR3, as DNA: TGTGCCAGTAGTATACGGGGATTTGCGACAGATACGCAGTATTTT.

The genes are TRBV13 and TRBJ1-2, with 8 bases that match TRBD1. V trimming: 7 bases; J trimming: 7 bases; junction bases outside the gene matches: 11. Germline CDR1 PRHDT, CDR2 FYEKMQ (reference sequence). The CDR3 loop spans 14 amino acids. CDR3 bases: TGTGCCAGCACCAAGGACAGGGAAGAGGTTGGCTACACCTTC. Encoded protein: CASTKDREEVGYTF.

The V and J genes are TRBV27 and TRBJ1-2; TRBD1 aligns across 8 bases. Germline V CDR1 and CDR2: MNHEY, SMNVEV (reference sequence). V dropped 2 bases and J dropped 5; count of bases not matched to a gene: 7. This CDR3 comprises 15 residues. CDR3 DNA sequence: TGTGCCAGCAGTTTAGCAGCAGGGGGCGGGTATGGCTACACCTTC. This encodes CASSLAAGGGYGYTF.

This clone was seen a few times. This chain joins TRBV6-5 and TRBJ2-7; the match to TRBD1 covers 9 bases. CDR3 size: 14 residues. Losses at the gene ends were 4 bases for V and 3 bases for J; bases not matched to a gene: 4. CDR1 and CDR2 (germline): MNHEY, SVGAGI. The CDR3 region is CASSSGTGHYEQYF. CDR3 DNA: TGTGCCAGCAGTTCCGGGACAGGGCACTACGAGCAGTACTTC.

The J gene is TRBJ1-1, the V gene TRBV19, with no clear D. Germline values: CDR1 LNHDA, CDR2 SQIVND (reference sequence). Trimming pared 0 bases from V and 1 base from J, leaving 12 bases between. The CDR3 is 16 amino acids. The CDR3 nucleotides are TGTGCCAGTAGTATAGATCTGGGCAGAAGGAACACTGAAGCTTTCTTT. Encoded protein: CASSIDLGRRNTEAFF. Using reference TRBV19 and TRBJ1-1 for the parts outside the CDR3, the full variable domain is DGGITQSPKYLFRKEGQNVTLSCEQNLNHDAMYWYRQDPGQGLRLIYYSQIVNDFQKGDIAEGYSVSREKKESFPLTVTSAQKNPTAFYLCASSIDLGRRNTEAFFGQGTRLTVV.

The genes are TRBV7-9 and TRBJ1-6; D unresolved. Per the germline V gene, CDR1 is SEHNR and CDR2 is FQNEAQ (reference sequence). The CDR3 has 12 residues. V was shortened by 2 bases and J by 7 bases, with 3 bases between the two germline ends. The DNA of the CDR3 is TGTGCCAGCAGCTTACAGAATTCACCCCTCCACTTT. Translated, it gives CASSLQNSPLHF. Looking up the rest from reference TRBV7-9 and TRBJ1-6 gives the full variable domain: DTGVSQNPRHKITKRGQNVTFRCDPISEHNRLYWYRQTLGQGPEFLTYFQNEAQLEKSRLLSDRFSAERPKGSFSTLEIQRTEQGDSAMYLCASSLQNSPLHFGNGTRLTVT.

V usage is TRBV2 and J usage is TRBJ1-3; D remains unclear. V lost 3 bases, J lost 2 bases, and 11 bases lay in between. The CDR3 length is 15 residues. Germline V gives CDR1 SNHLY, CDR2 FYNNEI. CDR3 sequence (DNA): TGTGCCAGCAGTGAGTTCCGGAGAACTGGAAACACCATATATTTT. It is translated as CASSEFRRTGNTIYF.

The V gene is TRBV9, the J gene TRBJ1-2; 9 bases map to TRBD1. The CDR3 loop spans 14 amino acids. Trimming removed 0 bases from V and 7 bases from J; junction bases left unmatched: 4. Germline V gene sequence: CDR1 SGDLS, CDR2 YYNGEE. The CDR3 nucleotides read TGTGCCAGCAGCGTAGGACAGGGGGTTATTGGCTACACCTTC. It translates to CASSVGQGVIGYTF.

On this clone: Other DNA sequences of this sample code for an identical CDR3. The rearrangement uses TRBV6-6 and TRBJ2-2; TRBD1 aligns across 10 bases. Germline CDR1 reads MNHNY; CDR2 reads SVGAGI (reference sequence). J lost 4 bases, V lost 6 bases, and 8 bases had no gene match. The CDR3 runs to 16 residues. The CDR3 loop is CASRPTGGVRTGELFF. The CDR3 nucleotides read TGTGCCAGCAGGCCGACAGGGGGCGTGCGCACCGGGGAGCTGTTTTTT.

The rearrangement joins TRBV6-6 to TRBJ1-6; possibly TRBD1 for D (6 bases). The CDR3 has 15 residues. From germline, CDR1 is MNHNY and CDR2 SVGAGI (reference sequence). V dropped 4 bases and J dropped 4 bases, with 11 bases sitting between them. Here the CDR3 DNA reads TGTGCCAGCAGTTTGACAGGCCCGTATAATTCACCCCTCCACTTT. It codes for CASSLTGPYNSPLHF.

This clone was counted a single time. This chain joins TRBV12-5 and TRBJ1-3; D is perhaps TRBD1 (5 bases). Germline CDR1 reads LGHNT; CDR2 reads FRNRAP. Trimming shortened V by 5 bases and J by 1 base, and 15 bases separated the two germline ends. The CDR3 sequence is 16 residues long. In DNA, the CDR3 is TGTGCTAGTGGTCTCGCCCTGGGGGGTTCTGGAAACACCATATATTTT. This sequence encodes CASGLALGGSGNTIYF.

The rearrangement links TRBV19 to TRBJ1-5; TRBD1 might be the D (5 bases). The CDR3 runs to 16 residues. Trimming took off 4 bases at V and 4 bases at J, with 17 bases between the two ends. Germline CDR1 and CDR2: LNHDA and SQIVND (reference sequence). In DNA, the CDR3 is TGTGCCAGTAGTACCCTGGGAGGGGTTAATAATCAGCCCCAGCATTTT. Its translation is CASSTLGGVNNQPQHF.

This chain joins TRBV10-3 and TRBJ2-1; no clear D gene. This CDR3 has 16 residues. CDR1 ENHRY and CDR2 SYGVKD come from the germline V gene. V was trimmed by 0 bases and J by 0 bases, leaving 9 bases between them. In DNA form, the CDR3 reads TGTGCCATCAGTGAGTCTGGCTGGAGCTCCTACAATGAGCAGTTCTTC. Translation gives CAISESGWSSYNEQFF.

The V call is TRBV15, the J call TRBJ2-5; TRBD1 agrees at 7 bases. In germline, CDR1 is LNHNV, CDR2 YYDKDF (reference sequence). V lost 5 bases, J lost 5 bases, and 8 bases stayed unmatched. The CDR3 spans 14 residues. The DNA of the CDR3 is TGTGCCACCAGCGCATACAGGGGTTGGGAGACCCAGTACTTC. It specifies CATSAYRGWETQYF. The complete variable domain, with remaining parts taken from reference TRBV15 and TRBJ2-5, reads DAMVIQNPRYQVTQFGKPVTLSCSQTLNHNVMYWYQQKSSQAPKLLFHYYDKDFNNEADTPDNFQSRRPNTSFCFLDIRSPGLGDTAMYLCATSAYRGWETQYFGPGTRLLVL.

This chain uses TRBV19 with TRBJ2-2, with 8 bases that match TRBD1. Germline CDR1 LNHDA, CDR2 SQIVND (reference sequence). The CDR3 is 16 residues long. The J segment lost 0 bases and the V segment lost 5 bases, leaving 5 bases of the junction unmatched. CDR3 loop: CASSDGQGANTGELFF. The CDR3 nucleotides are TGTGCCAGTAGTGATGGACAGGGTGCGAACACCGGGGAGCTGTTTTTT.

The gene calls are TRBV12-3 or TRBV12-4 and TRBJ1-2; D unresolved. Between the trimmed V and J ends, which lost 4 bases and 3 bases, there was a span of 6 bases. CDR3 length: 12 amino acids. The CDR3 DNA reads as TGTGCCAGCAGTTCCGGGGACTATGGCTACACCTTC. Its translation: CASSSGDYGYTF.

The chain carries TRBV21-1 and TRBJ1-1; TRBD1, the D gene given by the table, was not confirmed from the DNA. TRBV21-1 is termed a pseudogene. The CDR3 is 14 amino acids. CDR3 sequence: CASSTQGSETEAFF. The CDR3, as DNA: TGTGCCAGCAGCACCCAGGGAAGTGAGACTGAAGCTTTCTTT.

The chain carries TRBV6-5 and TRBJ1-1, with no clear D. Germline values: CDR1 MNHEY, CDR2 SVGAGI. The CDR3 is 15 amino acids. V was shortened by 3 bases and J by 4 bases, with 15 bases between the two germline ends. The CDR3 DNA follows: TGTGCCAGCAGTTATCCGGGGTCCCCAACCACTGAAGCTTTCTTT. It is translated as CASSYPGSPTTEAFF.

The gene calls are TRBV18 and TRBJ2-7, with 15 nucleotides matching TRBD2. Trimming cost V 3 bases and J 2 bases; bases outside gene matches: 8. CDR3 length equals 18 residues. Germline V lookup: CDR1 KGHSH, CDR2 LQKENI. The CDR3 is CASSPGLAGGSQTYEQYF. CDR3 sequence (DNA): TGTGCCAGCTCACCCGGACTAGCGGGAGGGTCGCAAACCTACGAGCAGTACTTC.